A selection of T cell receptor beta chains follows, all from one sample in a study of T cell repertoires in cytomegalovirus infection. TCRdb passed the reads through MiXCR, listing each CDR3 protein once. The sample includes a few hundred thousand distinct CDR3 sequences, about 25% seen only once; the top ten take around 14%. The sequenced material came from PBMCs. These receptors were taken from a human donor in good health (CMV status not recorded). Some clones in this sample may be carry-over from other donors' samples. Both conserved end residues are part of each CDR3. Each record gives: clone size, J gene, D gene, V gene, CDR3 DNA, CDR3 protein. A D gene is named only where the DNA matches it firmly. Size values are once, few and many counts, or a class for expanded clones, and some rows have none.

NA	TRBJ2-7	NA	TRBV5-6	TGTGCCAGCAGCTTGGCGGTCCTCGGATTCTACGAGCAGTACTTC	CASSLAVLGFYEQYF
many	TRBJ2-3	NA	TRBV27	TGTGCCAGCAGTTTGACTAGCACAGATACGCAGTATTTT	CASSLTSTDTQYF
many	TRBJ2-5	TRBD1	TRBV7-8	TGTGCCAGCAGCAACAGGGGACGGGAGACCCAGTACTTC	CASSNRGRETQYF
NA	TRBJ2-1	NA	TRBV10-3	TGTGCCATCAGTTTGGGACCGGGGGATGAGCAGTTCTTC	CAISLGPGDEQFF
NA	TRBJ2-7	TRBD1	TRBV6-2/TRBV6-3	TGTGCCAGCAGTTTGGACAGGGTAAGGGACGAGCAGTACTTC	CASSLDRVRDEQYF
few	TRBJ2-6	NA	TRBV27	TGTGCCACAACGCTTTGGGCGAAAACTATCAACGTCCTGACTTTC	CATTLWAKTINVLTF
NA	TRBJ2-5	NA	TRBV28	NA	CASSSSDRFAETQYF
few	TRBJ2-2	NA	TRBV7-2	TGTGCCAGCAGCCCGAGGCGTATCAGGGCAGGATCCGGGGAGCTGTTTTTT	CASSPRRIRAGSGELFF
few	TRBJ2-3	NA	TRBV2	TGTGCCAGGGGAGTTACTAGCACAGATACGCAGTATTTT	CARGVTSTDTQYF
many	TRBJ2-1	NA	TRBV7-2	TGTGCCAGCAGCTCTCTTCTAGGGGAGCAGTTCTTC	CASSSLLGEQFF
few	TRBJ2-7	NA	TRBV7-9	TGTGCCAGCAGCCATAAAGCCCTCCCTCGGGTACGTGAATTCTCCTACGAGCAGTACTTC	CASSHKALPRVREFSYEQYF
NA	TRBJ2-7	NA	TRBV19	TGTGCCAGTAGTATAGCCGCTGCCAGGGTCTACGAGCAGTACTTC	CASSIAAARVYEQYF
NA	TRBJ1-1	NA	TRBV19	TGTGCCAGTAGTATAGACGTCGAAGCTTTCTTT	CASSIDVEAFF
many	TRBJ2-1	TRBD2	TRBV7-2	TGTGCCAGCAGCCGCAAGGCTAGCGGGAGCCCCTACAATGAGCAGTTCTTC	CASSRKASGSPYNEQFF
few	TRBJ1-1	NA	TRBV29-1	TGCAGCGTTGAGAGGTTGAACACTGAAGCTTTCTTT	CSVERLNTEAFF
NA	TRBJ1-1	NA	TRBV5-1	TGCGCCAGCAGCACCGGACAGAGGGGCACTGAAGCTTTCTTT	CASSTGQRGTEAFF
NA	TRBJ2-2	TRBD2	TRBV7-9	TGTGCCAGCAGCCCGGATCCGGGACTAGCGGGTGGGACCGGGGAGCTGTTTTTT	CASSPDPGLAGGTGELFF
many	TRBJ1-5	NA	TRBV12-3/TRBV12-4	TGTGCCAGCAGTTTTCCCCCGGGTCAGCCCCAGCATTTT	CASSFPPGQPQHF
many	TRBJ1-1	NA	TRBV7-2	TGTGCCAGCCTAGGGTCGGCCTCCTTCGTCGAAGCTTTCTTT	CASLGSASFVEAFF
NA	TRBJ2-7	NA	TRBV20-1	TGCAGTGCGAGCGGCGCCTCCTACGAGCAGTACTTC	CSASGASYEQYF
NA	TRBJ2-5	NA	TRBV4-3	TGCGCCAGCAGCCAAGTCAAGGGGAGGACCCAGTACTTC	CASSQVKGRTQYF
NA	TRBJ2-3	NA	TRBV20-1	TGCAGTGCTAGAGAAGGCAGAGGTTGGGATACGCAGTATTTT	CSAREGRGWDTQYF
NA	TRBJ2-7	TRBD2	TRBV28	TGTGCCAGCAGTTTACCCAGCGGGAGATTCCACGAGCAGTACTTC	CASSLPSGRFHEQYF
NA	TRBJ2-1	TRBD1	TRBV4-3	TGCGCCAGCAGCCAAGTTGGGACAGGGGTCAACAATGAGCAGTTCTTC	CASSQVGTGVNNEQFF
few	TRBJ2-5	NA	TRBV12-3/TRBV12-4	TGTGCCAGCAGTTTAGCGCCTGACAGCCAAGAGACCCAGTACTTC	CASSLAPDSQETQYF